These 6 T cell receptor beta chains were sequenced from one sample in a study of Graves' ophthalmopathy and Graves' hyperthyroidism. RNA served as the template for amplifying TCR beta CDR3 regions. HTBI primers were used in a first-round RT-PCR, which preceded a second-round multiplex PCR. TCRdb ran MiXCR on the multiplex PCR reads and lists one entry per CDR3 protein. The top ten clones hold 43% of a sample with 200,000 to 250,000 distinct CDR3 sequences, 20% to 25% of them seen once. The material sequenced was peripheral blood. The receptors come from a woman aged 45-59 years with Graves' ophthalmopathy.

This sequence joins TRBV6-1 and TRBJ2-7, with D perhaps TRBD1 (5 bases). Trimming removed 2 bases from V and 2 bases from J, with 13 bases in between. Germline-derived CDR1 and CDR2 are MNHNS and SASEGT. This CDR3 spans 15 amino acids. As DNA, the CDR3 is TGTGCCAGCAGTGAATTAATCAGGGTGGCCTACGAGCAGTACTTC. Its protein is CASSELIRVAYEQYF.

This chain links TRBV28 with TRBJ2-7; 8 bases agree with TRBD2. The CDR3 extends over 14 amino acids. Germline V gene data show CDR1 as MDHEN and CDR2 as SYDVKM. V dropped 6 bases and J dropped 5; count of bases not matched to a gene: 9. CDR3 coding DNA: TGTGCCAGCAGGGATCAAGCGGGAGTCGACGAGCAGTACTTC. It is translated as CASRDQAGVDEQYF.

This clonotype was recorded many times. V is TRBV7-2 and J is TRBJ1-5; weak D call: TRBD1 (6 bases). Germline assignment: CDR1 SGHTA and CDR2 FQGNSA. The CDR3 covers 15 residues. The V and J ends lost 3 bases and 5 bases respectively, with 14 bases between them. CDR3 in amino acids: CASSLTGQSYQPQHF. In DNA form, the CDR3 reads TGTGCCAGCAGCTTGACCGGACAGTCATATCAGCCCCAGCATTTT.

This clonotype was detected ten times or more. The rearrangement links TRBV20-1 to TRBJ1-6; 7 positions match TRBD1. The V gene end was trimmed by 2 bases and the J gene end by 7 bases; junction bases not matched to a gene: 8. The CDR3 is 15 amino acids. Germline V gene sequence: CDR1 DFQATT, CDR2 SNEGSKA (reference sequence). CDR3 residues: CSARMGDSPNSPLHF. Here the CDR3 DNA reads TGCAGTGCTAGAATGGGGGACAGCCCAAATTCACCCCTCCACTTT.

This clonotype was seen at least ten times. V is TRBV27 and J is TRBJ1-6; D gene uncertain. Trimming cost V 7 bases and J 7 bases, with 20 bases left between them. The CDR3 has 16 amino acids. Germline values: CDR1 MNHEY, CDR2 SMNVEV (reference sequence). The CDR3 region has the DNA TGTGCCAGCACCCCCTCGGGCAGGCAAGGGAATTCACCCCTCCACTTT. Protein: CASTPSGRQGNSPLHF.

This chain links TRBV20-1 with TRBJ1-3, with 7 bases matching TRBD1. The CDR3 sequence is 16 residues long. Trimming removed 2 bases from V and 4 bases from J; junction bases left unmatched: 11. The germline gives CDR1 DFQATT, CDR2 SNEGSKA (reference sequence). The CDR3: CSARNDRVPGGNTIYF. CDR3 DNA: TGCAGTGCTAGAAATGACAGGGTTCCCGGGGGAAACACCATATATTTT.